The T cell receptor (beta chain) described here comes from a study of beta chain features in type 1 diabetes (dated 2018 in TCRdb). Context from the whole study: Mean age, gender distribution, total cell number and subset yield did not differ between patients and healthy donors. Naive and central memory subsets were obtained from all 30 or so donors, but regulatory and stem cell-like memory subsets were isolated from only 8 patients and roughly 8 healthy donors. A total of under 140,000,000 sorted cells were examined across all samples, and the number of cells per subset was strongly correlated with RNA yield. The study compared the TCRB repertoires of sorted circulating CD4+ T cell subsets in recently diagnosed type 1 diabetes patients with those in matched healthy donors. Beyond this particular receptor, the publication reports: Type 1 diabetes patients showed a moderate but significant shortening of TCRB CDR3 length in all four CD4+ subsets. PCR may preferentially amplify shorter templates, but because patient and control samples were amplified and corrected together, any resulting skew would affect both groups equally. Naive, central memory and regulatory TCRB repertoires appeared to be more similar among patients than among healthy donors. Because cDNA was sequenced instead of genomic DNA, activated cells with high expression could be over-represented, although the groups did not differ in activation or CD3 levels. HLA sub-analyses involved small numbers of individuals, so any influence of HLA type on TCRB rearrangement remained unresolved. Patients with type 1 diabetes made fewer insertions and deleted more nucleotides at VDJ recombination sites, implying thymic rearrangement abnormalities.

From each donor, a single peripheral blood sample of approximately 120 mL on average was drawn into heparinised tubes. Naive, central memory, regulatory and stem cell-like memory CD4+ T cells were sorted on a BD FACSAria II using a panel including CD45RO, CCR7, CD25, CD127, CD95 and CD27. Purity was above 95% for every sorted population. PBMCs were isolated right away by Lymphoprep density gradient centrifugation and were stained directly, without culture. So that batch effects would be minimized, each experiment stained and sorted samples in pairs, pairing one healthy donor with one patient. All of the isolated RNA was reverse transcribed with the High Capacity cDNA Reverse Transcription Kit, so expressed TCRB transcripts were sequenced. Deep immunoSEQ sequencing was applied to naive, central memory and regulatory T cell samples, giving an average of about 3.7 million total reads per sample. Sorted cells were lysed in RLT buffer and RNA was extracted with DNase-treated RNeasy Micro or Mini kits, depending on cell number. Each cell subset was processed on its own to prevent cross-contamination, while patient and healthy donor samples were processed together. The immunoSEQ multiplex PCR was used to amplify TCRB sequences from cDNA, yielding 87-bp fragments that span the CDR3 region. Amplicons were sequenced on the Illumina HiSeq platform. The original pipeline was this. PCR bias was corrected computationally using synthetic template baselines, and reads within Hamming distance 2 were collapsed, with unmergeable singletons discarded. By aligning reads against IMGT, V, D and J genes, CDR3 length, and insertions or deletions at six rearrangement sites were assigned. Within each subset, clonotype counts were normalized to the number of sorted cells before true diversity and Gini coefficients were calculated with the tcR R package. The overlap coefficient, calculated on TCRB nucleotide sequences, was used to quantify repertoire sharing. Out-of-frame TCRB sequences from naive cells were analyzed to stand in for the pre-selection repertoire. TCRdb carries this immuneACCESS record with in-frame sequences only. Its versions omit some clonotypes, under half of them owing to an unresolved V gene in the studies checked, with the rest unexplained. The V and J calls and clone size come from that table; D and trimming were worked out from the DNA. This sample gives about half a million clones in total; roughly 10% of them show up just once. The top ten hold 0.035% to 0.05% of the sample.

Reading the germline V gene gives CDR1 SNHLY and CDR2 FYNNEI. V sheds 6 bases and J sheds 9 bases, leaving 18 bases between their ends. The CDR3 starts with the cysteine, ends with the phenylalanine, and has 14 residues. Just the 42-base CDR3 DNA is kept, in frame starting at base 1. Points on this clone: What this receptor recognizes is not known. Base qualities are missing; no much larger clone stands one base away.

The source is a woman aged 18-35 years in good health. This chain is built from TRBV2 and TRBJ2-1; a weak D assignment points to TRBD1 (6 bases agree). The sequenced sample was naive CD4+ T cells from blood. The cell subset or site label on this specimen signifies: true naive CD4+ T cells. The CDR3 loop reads CASRRGKSLLEQFF. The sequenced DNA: TGTGCCAGCAGGAGGGGGAAGAGTTTGCTTGAGCAGTTCTTC.